A selection of T cell receptor beta chains follows, all from one sample in a study of STAT3 mutations in large granular lymphocyte leukemia. The repertoire was sequenced with immunoSEQ multiplex PCR; TCRdb's copy has only in-frame clones and lacks some. The sample contains approximately 4,400 clones, 82% of which appear only once. The sequencing input was peripheral blood mononuclear cells. These receptor sequences come from a boy aged 10-17 years with T-cell large granular lymphocyte leukemia. Some clones in this sample may be carry-over from other donors' samples. Each CDR3 is given with its conserved first and last residue. Each record gives: CDR3 length, V gene, CDR3 protein.

length: 14; V: TRBV6-6; CDR3: CASSSNGRTYEQYF
length: 14; V: TRBV4-3; CDR3: CASSQESNSDTQYF
length: 14; V: TRBV18; CDR3: CASSTWTGAYEQYF
length: 14; V: TRBV5-1; CDR3: CASSPSGSEETQYF
length: 16; V: TRBV5-4; CDR3: CASSLAPSGTRETQYF
length: 12; V: TRBV5-6; CDR3: CASSPGSHEQFF
length: 11; V: TRBV6-5; CDR3: CASRTDYGYTF
length: 13; V: TRBV5-1; CDR3: CASSLDVRNEQFF
length: 16; V: TRBV7-8; CDR3: CASSSRGRLTNYGYTF
length: 13; V: TRBV4-1; CDR3: CASSQDEDYEQYF
length: 16; V: TRBV5-1; CDR3: CASSLGQAAYNSPLHF